This entry is about one T cell receptor (beta chain). The source of the sample is a study of cytomegalovirus exposure and HLA in healthy donors. It was with 60 Vbeta and 13 Jbeta primers that the PCR ran. The assay was immunoSEQ multiplex PCR, and TCRdb's table has in-frame clones only and misses some. The sample lists 50,000 to 75,000 clones, 70% to 75% occurring once. CDR3 size: 17 residues. Trimming cost V 1 base and J 4 bases, with 16 bases left between them. Per germline, CDR1 SGHVS and CDR2 FQNEAQ. The chain has TRBV7-8 and TRBJ1-4; D possibly corresponds to TRBD1 (5 bases). The sequence was collected from a young man in good health and CMV-seropositive. The sample consisted of PBMCs. Here the CDR3 DNA reads TGTGCCAGCAGCTTAGTGGATGGGGGGAGGGGTAATGAAAAACTGTTTTTT. Translated, it gives CASSLVDGGRGNEKLFF.